A single sample is the source of the 21 T cell receptor beta chains below, sequenced in a study of blood T cell repertoires in COVID-19. Repertoires were generated with immunoSEQ multiplex PCR, while TCRdb's copy carries only in-frame clones and drops some. This sample carries approximately 110,000 clones, 90% to 95% of them seen once, and the ten largest clones take around 2%. What was sequenced was peripheral blood. These receptors all stem from a man aged 50 to 59 with COVID-19, enrolled during active disease.

This clone appeared once. This chain uses TRBV5-1 with TRBJ1-5, with 7 bases lining up with TRBD1. Germline V gene data show CDR1 as SGHRS and CDR2 as YFSETQ. V was clipped by 4 bases and J by 5 bases; unmatched bases: 9. CDR3 length equals 15 residues. For the CDR3, the DNA is TGCGCCAGCAGCGTGACAGGGTTCGGGGATCAGCCCCAGCATTTT. It is translated as CASSVTGFGDQPQHF.

The V call is TRBV16, the J call TRBJ1-2; D possibly corresponds to TRBD1 (5 bases). The germline V gene has CDR1 KGHSY and CDR2 FQNENV. V was pared by 2 bases and J by 2 bases, with 9 bases between. CDR3 size: 14 residues. The CDR3 protein is CASSQRDSNYGYTF. The CDR3, as DNA: TGTGCCAGCAGCCAACGGGACTCGAACTATGGCTACACCTTC. Based on the CDR3 plus reference TRBV16 and TRBJ1-2, the full variable domain is GEEVAQTPKHLVRGEGQKAKLYCAPIKGHSYVFWYQQVLKNEFKFLISFQNENVFDETGMPKERFSAKCLPNSPCSLEIQATKLEDSAVYFCASSQRDSNYGYTFGSGTRLTVV.

This chain connects TRBV6-5 to TRBJ2-7, with 10 bases lining up with TRBD1. The junction had 10 bases not matched to a gene; V was cut back by 3 bases and J by 5 bases. The CDR3 runs to 16 residues. Germline assignment: CDR1 MNHEY and CDR2 SVGAGI. CDR3 DNA sequence: TGTGCCAGCAGTTATTCCGGGGGGACAGGGGCGCACGAGCAGTACTTC. Protein product: CASSYSGGTGAHEQYF.

The chain joins TRBV29-1 to TRBJ2-3, with 7 bases fitting TRBD1. Trimming removed 7 bases from V and 6 bases from J; junction bases left unmatched: 4. There are 11 residues in the CDR3. The V gene's germline CDR1 is SQVTM and CDR2 ANQGSEA. CDR3 sequence reads: CSADRADTQYF. The CDR3 DNA is TGCAGCGCCGACAGGGCCGATACGCAGTATTTT.

J is TRBJ2-7 and V is TRBV14; D is perhaps TRBD2 (5 bases). Germline-derived CDR1 and CDR2 are SGHDN and FVKESK. This CDR3 spans 12 amino acids. V lost 1 base to trimming and J lost 5 bases, with 6 bases between them. CDR3 sequence reads: CASSQGGHEQYV. The CDR3 DNA reads TGTGCCAGCAGCCAAGGCGGGCACGAGCAGTACGTC.

The chain carries TRBV5-1 and TRBJ1-2, with 9 bases that match TRBD1. The CDR3 covers 14 residues. The ends lost 5 bases at V and 7 bases at J; junction bases unmatched: 9. Germline CDR1 reads SGHRS; CDR2 reads YFSETQ. CDR3 residues: CASSLKGTGSGYTF. DNA of the CDR3: TGCGCCAGCAGTCTTAAAGGGACAGGGAGTGGCTACACCTTC.

This clone was found once. V and J are TRBV7-2 and TRBJ2-3; the D gene is possibly TRBD2 (5 bases). The V end was cut by 0 bases, the J end by 6 bases, with 28 bases between. This CDR3 is 20 amino acids long. The V gene's germline CDR1 is SGHTA and CDR2 FQGNSA. CDR3 bases: TGTGCCAGCAGCTTAGCGCTCTATAGGTCCCACCTCCAGGAGCGGGATACGCAGTATTTT. Its protein product is CASSLALYRSHLQERDTQYF.

The J gene is TRBJ2-1, the V gene TRBV9; TRBD2 matches at 13 bases. This CDR3 is built from 15 residues. The ends lost 0 bases at V and 10 bases at J; junction bases unmatched: 4. In germline, CDR1 is SGDLS, CDR2 YYNGEE. The CDR3 nucleotides are TGTGCCAGCAGCGTAGGACTAGCGGGAGGATGGGAGCAGTTCTTC. Its protein product is CASSVGLAGGWEQFF.

The chain combines TRBV14 with TRBJ2-2; 8 nucleotides line up with TRBD1. The CDR3 sequence is 18 residues long. V dropped 1 base and J dropped 2; count of bases not matched to a gene: 9. Germline V gene sequence: CDR1 SGHDN, CDR2 FVKESK. CDR3 sequence: CASSQGLPGQVNTGELFF. CDR3 in DNA: TGTGCCAGCAGCCAAGGGCTACCGGGACAGGTCAACACCGGGGAGCTGTTTTTT.

J is TRBJ2-5 and V is TRBV18; maybe TRBD2 (5 bases). Per germline, CDR1 KGHSH and CDR2 LQKENI. The V and J ends lost 6 bases and 2 bases respectively, with 13 bases between them. The CDR3 loop spans 14 amino acids. This chain's CDR3 is CASSAWESQETQYF. DNA for the CDR3: TGTGCCAGCTCCGCGTGGGAGTCACAAGAGACCCAGTACTTC. Supplemented by reference TRBV18 and TRBJ2-5, the full variable domain reads NAGVMQNPRHLVRRRGQEARLRCSPMKGHSHVYWYRQLPEEGLKFMVYLQKENIIDESGMPKERFSAEFPKEGPSILRIQQVVRGDSAAYFCASSAWESQETQYFGPGTRLLVL.

The chain links TRBV11-2 to TRBJ2-5; D is ambiguous. Germline values: CDR1 SGHAT, CDR2 FQNNGV. The CDR3 totals 16 residues. V dropped 5 bases and J dropped 2 bases, with 18 bases sitting between them. The CDR3 DNA is TGTGCCAGCAGCCAGAGGTGGTCGCAGACTCAAGAGACCCAGTACTTC. Translation: CASSQRWSQTQETQYF.

V usage is TRBV6-5 and J usage is TRBJ1-1; D unclear. The germline V and J ends were trimmed by 5 bases and 3 bases, with 10 bases remaining between them. CDR1 is MNHEY, CDR2 SVGAGI, per germline. The CDR3 covers 13 residues. As DNA, the CDR3 is TGTGCCAGCAGTCCGTTTGGGCACACTGAAGCTTTCTTT. As protein: CASSPFGHTEAFF.

The chain combines TRBV6-5 with TRBJ2-1; 9 bases map to TRBD2. Germline-derived CDR1 and CDR2 are MNHEY and SVGAGI. The CDR3 totals 14 residues. The ends lost 7 bases at V and 4 bases at J; junction bases unmatched: 5. The CDR3 DNA reads TGTGCCAGCACGCTAGCGGGGCATTACAATGAGCAGTTCTTC. Amino acids: CASTLAGHYNEQFF.

The V call is TRBV27, the J call TRBJ1-1; possibly TRBD1 for D (5 bases). The CDR3 has 14 residues. V dropped 4 bases and J dropped 4 bases, with 13 bases sitting between them. Germline V gene sequence: CDR1 MNHEY, CDR2 SMNVEV (reference sequence). DNA for the CDR3: TGTGCCAGCAGTTGGGGCAGCAGTACCACTGAAGCTTTCTTT. Encoded protein: CASSWGSSTTEAFF.

The rearrangement uses TRBV4-3 and TRBJ2-2; TRBD2 is a possible D gene (6 bases). The germline V gene encodes CDR1 LGHNA and CDR2 YSLEER. The CDR3 is made up of 15 amino acids. Trimming took 0 bases from V and 8 from J, leaving 13 bases between them. CDR3 DNA sequence: TGCGCCAGCAGCCAAGACTCCTCGGGAGATGGGGAGCTGTTTTTT. It encodes CASSQDSSGDGELFF.

V is TRBV9 and J is TRBJ1-1; no reliable D call. This CDR3 is 13 amino acids long. The V and J ends lost 3 bases and 2 bases respectively, with 8 bases between them. Germline CDR1 is SGDLS and CDR2 is YYNGEE. In nucleotides, the CDR3 is TGTGCCAGCAGCGCTCAGATTAACACTGAAGCTTTCTTT. Translation gives CASSAQINTEAFF.

The chain employs TRBV7-9 and TRBJ1-3, with unresolved D. V lost 1 base, J lost 3 bases, and 13 bases lay in between. The CDR3 consists of 16 residues. Germline loops: CDR1 SEHNR, CDR2 FQNEAQ (reference sequence). CDR3 sequence reads: CASSLEGSDFGNTIYF. CDR3 nucleotides: TGTGCCAGCAGCTTAGAAGGCAGTGACTTTGGAAACACCATATATTTT.

The gene calls are TRBV7-2 and TRBJ2-3, with TRBD2 identical over 8 bases. With V trimmed by 5 bases and J by 7 bases, 11 bases remained unmatched. The CDR3 contains 15 residues. CDR1 is SGHTA and CDR2 is FQGNSA in the germline V gene. The CDR3 nucleotides read TGTGCCAGCAGCCTGACTAGCGACGACTGGTATACGCAGTATTTT. Translated: CASSLTSDDWYTQYF.

For the CDR3, the DNA is TGTGCCAGCAGCTCCTCCCAAAACGGCTACGAGCAGTACGTC. It yields the protein CASSSSQNGYEQYV. The rearrangement joins TRBV13 to TRBJ2-7; D gene ambiguous. CDR3 length: 14 amino acids. Trimming took off 4 bases at V and 3 bases at J, with 13 bases between the two ends. Germline lookup yields CDR1 PRHDT and CDR2 FYEKMQ (reference sequence).

This clone was seen just once. This chain joins TRBV7-8 and TRBJ2-3; 12 nucleotides agree with TRBD2. After removal of 1 base from V and 5 bases from J, the junction contained 4 bases not matched to a gene. Germline V lookup: CDR1 SGHVS, CDR2 FQNEAQ. The CDR3 sequence is 16 residues long. CDR3 DNA: TGTGCCAGCAGCTTAGGACTAGCGGGAGTAATAGATACGCAGTATTTT. It encodes CASSLGLAGVIDTQYF.

The J gene is TRBJ2-3, the V gene TRBV2; 7 bases are shared with TRBD2. Germline values: CDR1 SNHLY, CDR2 FYNNEI. The CDR3 loop spans 15 amino acids. Losses at the gene ends were 4 bases for V and 6 bases for J; bases not matched to a gene: 10. The CDR3 is CASSGASGTVDTQYF. In DNA form, the CDR3 reads TGTGCCAGCAGTGGGGCTAGCGGAACTGTGGATACGCAGTATTTT.